One and the same sample provided the 14 T cell receptor beta chains below, sequenced in a study of persistence of HIV-infected CD4 T cells. The libraries were made with immunoSEQ version 4 in survey mode. This table comes from immunoSEQ multiplex PCR, and its TCRdb copy is limited to in-frame clones, with some not included. The sample carries fewer than 45,000 clones, approximately 90% recorded once. Their antigen targets remain unknown. Nonspecific anti-CD3/anti-CD28 bead stimulation represents the broad CD4+ T cell repertoire. Sorting selected CD4+ T cells upregulating both CD40 ligand and CD69. This sample comprised CD4+ T cells sorted from PBMCs after roughly 18-hour stimulation, obtained from a patient who received antiretroviral therapy. Receptors originate from an adult woman with HIV who was CMV-seropositive.

The sample holds a few counts of this clone. This rearrangement joins TRBV5-1 to TRBJ1-2; D call uncertain. V was trimmed by 1 base and J by 7 bases, leaving 5 bases between them. The CDR3 sequence is 11 residues long. In germline, CDR1 is SGHRS, CDR2 YFSETQ. CDR3 loop: CASSLFAGYTF. The CDR3 DNA reads as TGCGCCAGCAGCTTGTTTGCTGGCTACACCTTC.

This chain uses TRBV5-1 with TRBJ2-1; 7 bases are a match to TRBD2. J gave up 1 base and V 2 bases, and 6 bases lay outside the gene matches. This CDR3 region has 16 residues. CDR1 is SGHRS and CDR2 is YFSETQ in the germline V gene. The CDR3 here is CASSFGGGKSYNEQFF. CDR3 in DNA: TGCGCCAGCAGCTTCGGGGGAGGGAAGTCCTACAATGAGCAGTTCTTC.

This chain links TRBV18 with TRBJ2-2; perhaps TRBD2 as D (6 bases). The CDR3 totals 14 residues. V lost 2 bases, J lost 4 bases, and 8 bases lay in between. From germline, CDR1 is KGHSH and CDR2 LQKENI. Here the CDR3 DNA reads TGTGCCAGCTCACCAGGGGGAGGCACCGGGGAGCTGTTTTTT. As protein: CASSPGGGTGELFF. Full variable domain (rest looked up from reference TRBV18 and TRBJ2-2): NAGVMQNPRHLVRRRGQEARLRCSPMKGHSHVYWYRQLPEEGLKFMVYLQKENIIDESGMPKERFSAEFPKEGPSILRIQQVVRGDSAAYFCASSPGGGTGELFFGEGSRLTVL.

This chain connects TRBV6-5 to TRBJ2-5; TRBD1 matches 8 bases. Germline V gives CDR1 MNHEY, CDR2 SVGAGI. This CDR3 contains 12 residues. Trimming at V came to 10 bases and at J to 5 bases, leaving 6 bases not matched to a gene. The CDR3 DNA sequence: TGTGCCATCCGACAGGGGCTCGAGACCCAGTACTTC. Translating gives CAIRQGLETQYF.

The chain has TRBV30 and TRBJ2-7; 11 bases agree with TRBD1. Looked up from germline, CDR1 is GTSNPN and CDR2 is SVGIG (reference sequence). The V and J ends lost 2 bases and 3 bases, in that order; junction bases with no gene match: 6. CDR3 length: 15 amino acids. DNA of the CDR3: TGTGCCTGGAGTCTCCGGGACAGGGGGATCTACGAGCAGTACTTC. This sequence encodes CAWSLRDRGIYEQYF.

The chain is built from TRBV9 and TRBJ1-1; 7 bases fit TRBD1. The CDR3 has 13 residues. Trimming cost V 6 bases and J 0 bases; bases outside gene matches: 2. Germline CDR1 SGDLS, CDR2 YYNGEE. This CDR3 reads CASKRGLNTEAFF. CDR3 nucleotides: TGTGCCAGCAAGAGGGGGCTGAACACTGAAGCTTTCTTT.

This sequence joins TRBV11-2 and TRBJ2-3, with 9 bases matching TRBD1. Trimming took 0 bases from V and 3 from J; bases not matched to a gene: 4. Per germline, CDR1 SGHAT and CDR2 FQNNGV. This CDR3 contains 16 residues. CDR3 sequence reads: CASSLDGTGRTDTQYF. CDR3 sequence (DNA): TGTGCCAGCAGCTTAGATGGGACAGGGAGGACAGATACGCAGTATTTT.

The sample holds one count of this clone. This chain joins TRBV5-8 and TRBJ1-1; D remains unclear. Looked up from germline, CDR1 is SGHTS and CDR2 is YDEGEE. V lost 1 base and J lost 5, with 3 bases in between. CDR3 length: 11 amino acids. This chain's CDR3 is CASSLRTEAFF. CDR3 nucleotides: TGTGCCAGCAGCTTGCGGACTGAAGCTTTCTTT.

This clone occurred once. V usage is TRBV7-2 and J usage is TRBJ2-7; 7 bases line up with TRBD1. This CDR3 comprises 15 residues. The trim removed 0 bases at V and 6 bases at J, leaving 8 bases unmatched. Germline-derived CDR1 and CDR2 are SGHTA and FQGNSA. In nucleotides, the CDR3 is TGTGCCAGCAGCTTAGCTGGCAGGGGGTATAGCGAGCAGTACTTC. It yields the protein CASSLAGRGYSEQYF.

J is TRBJ2-3 and V is TRBV9; unclear D gene. The CDR3 is 13 residues long. CDR1 SGDLS and CDR2 YYNGEE come from the germline V gene. Trimming removed 0 bases from V and 4 bases from J, with 6 bases in between. The CDR3 loop is CASSVDQADTQYF. The DNA for the CDR3 is TGTGCCAGCAGCGTAGACCAAGCAGATACGCAGTATTTT.

This clone was seen only a few times. This chain uses TRBV19 with TRBJ1-1; D is possibly TRBD1 (5 bases). The length of the CDR3 is 13 residues. Trimming took 0 bases from V and 10 from J, leaving 12 bases between them. Germline V lookup: CDR1 LNHDA, CDR2 SQIVND (reference sequence). CDR3 coding DNA: TGTGCCAGTAGTATAGATCTTGGGAGGGGAGCTTTCTTT. Its translation is CASSIDLGRGAFF. The full variable domain, in which reference TRBV19 and TRBJ1-1 provide the parts outside the CDR3, is DGGITQSPKYLFRKEGQNVTLSCEQNLNHDAMYWYRQDPGQGLRLIYYSQIVNDFQKGDIAEGYSVSREKKESFPLTVTSAQKNPTAFYLCASSIDLGRGAFFGQGTRLTVV.

V and J are TRBV3-1 (or the pseudogene TRBV3-2) and TRBJ2-1, with D possibly being TRBD2 (5 bases). The CDR3 has 16 amino acids. Trimming removed 1 base at V and 1 base at J, with 11 bases between. Germline CDR1 LGHDT, CDR2 YNNKEL (reference sequence). The CDR3 protein is CASSQGPAVSYNEQFF. As DNA, the CDR3 is TGTGCCAGCAGCCAAGGGCCAGCGGTTTCCTACAATGAGCAGTTCTTC.

The chain's CDR3 is CASSLGLAGGYNEQFF. CDR3 nucleotides: TGTGCCAGCAGCTTAGGGCTAGCGGGGGGGTACAATGAGCAGTTCTTC. The chain has TRBV11-3 and TRBJ2-1; 12 bases line up with TRBD2. J was trimmed by 4 bases and V by 1 base; bases with no gene match: 2. Germline loops: CDR1 SGHNT, CDR2 YENEEA. The CDR3 contains 16 residues.

The chain recombines TRBV5-1 with TRBJ1-1; D call uncertain. Germline V gene lookup returns CDR1 SGHRS and CDR2 YFSETQ. CDR3 length equals 15 residues. Trimming pared 0 bases from V and 0 bases from J, leaving 9 bases between. The CDR3 DNA reads TGCGCCAGCAGCTTGGTTGGGGTTATGAACACTGAAGCTTTCTTT. Translating it yields CASSLVGVMNTEAFF.